This T cell receptor (beta chain) was captured in a study of T cell repertoires in cytomegalovirus infection. A single record per CDR3 protein comes from TCRdb applying MiXCR to the reads. The sample shows approximately 990,000 distinct CDR3 sequences, around 31% of them seen only once. This CDR3 contains 15 residues. Germline lookup yields CDR1 MGHRA and CDR2 YSYEKL. V gave up 1 base and J gave up 14 bases, with 22 bases separating them. Details on this clonotype: Its antigen is unidentified.

The study, taken as a whole, reports: Using cumulative public TCR beta family frequency, the authors identified those who carried CMV together with the relevant HLA. In two of eight donors, the top clonotype was HLA-C-restricted CMV-specific.

The source is a human donor in good health (CMV status not recorded). Some clones in this sample may be carry-over from other donors' samples. The chain uses TRBV4-1 and TRBJ2-3; possibly TRBD1 for D (6 bases). The sample consisted of cultured CD8+ T cells from PBMCs, taken from culture after CMV antigen stimulation. CDR3 coding DNA: TGCGCCAGCAGCCAAGGGACAGCAGAAATTACGAGGAGGTATTTT. Translated: CASSQGTAEITRRYF.